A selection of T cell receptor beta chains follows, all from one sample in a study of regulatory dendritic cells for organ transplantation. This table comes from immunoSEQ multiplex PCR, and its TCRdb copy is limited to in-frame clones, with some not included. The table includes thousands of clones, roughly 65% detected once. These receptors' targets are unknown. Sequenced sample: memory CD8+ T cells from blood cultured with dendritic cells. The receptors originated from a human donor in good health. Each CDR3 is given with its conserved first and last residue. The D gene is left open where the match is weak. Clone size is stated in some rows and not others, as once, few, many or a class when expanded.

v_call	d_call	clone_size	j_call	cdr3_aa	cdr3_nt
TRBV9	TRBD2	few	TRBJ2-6	CASSLPGLAGGPESGANVLTF	TGTGCCAGCAGCCTTCCGGGACTAGCGGGGGGGCCGGAATCTGGGGCCAACGTCCTGACTTTC
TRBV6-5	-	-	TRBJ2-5	CASSYSRKGETQYF	TGTGCCAGCAGTTACTCTAGGAAGGGGGAGACCCAGTACTTC
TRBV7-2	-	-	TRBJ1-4	CASSLFVASATNEKLFF	TGTGCCAGCAGCTTATTTGTGGCTTCCGCAACTAATGAAAAACTGTTTTTT
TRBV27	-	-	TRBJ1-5	CASSLYSMGNQPQHF	TGTGCCAGCAGTTTATACTCTATGGGCAATCAGCCCCAGCATTTT
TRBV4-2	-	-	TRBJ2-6	CASSQDQGSGANVLTF	TGTGCCAGCAGCCAAGATCAGGGCTCTGGGGCCAACGTCCTGACTTTC
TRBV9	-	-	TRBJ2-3	CASSETGTHIDTQYF	TGTGCCAGCAGCGAAACCGGGACTCACATCGATACGCAGTATTTT
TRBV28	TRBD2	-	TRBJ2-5	CASSSPSPDSGGYETQYF	TGTGCCAGCAGTTCCCCCTCCCCGGATAGCGGGGGTTATGAGACCCAGTACTTC
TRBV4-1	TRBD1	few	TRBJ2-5	CASSQGQGWEQETQYF	TGCGCCAGCAGCCAGGGACAGGGGTGGGAACAAGAGACCCAGTACTTC
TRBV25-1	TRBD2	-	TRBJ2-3	CASSEAVGGAGDTQYF	TGTGCCAGCAGTGAAGCTGTCGGGGGGGCCGGAGATACGCAGTATTTT
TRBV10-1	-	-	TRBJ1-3	CASSDRGGNTIYF	TGCGCCAGCAGTGACAGGGGTGGAAACACCATATATTTT
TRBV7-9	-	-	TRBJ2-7	CASSSEFEQYF	TGTGCCAGCAGCTCAGAATTCGAGCAGTACTTC
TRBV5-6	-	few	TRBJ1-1	CASSSQGGRAFF	TGTGCCAGCAGTTCTCAGGGAGGGAGAGCTTTCTTT
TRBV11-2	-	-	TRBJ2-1	CASSLYPVQAYNEQFF	TGTGCCAGCAGCCTATATCCTGTGCAAGCATACAATGAGCAGTTCTTC
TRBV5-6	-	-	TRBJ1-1	CASSLDPQGNTEAFF	TGTGCCAGCAGCTTGGACCCACAGGGTAACACTGAAGCTTTCTTT
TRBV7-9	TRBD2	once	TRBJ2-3	CASSIPLAGEDTQYF	TGTGCCAGCAGCATCCCTCTAGCGGGGGAAGATACGCAGTATTTT
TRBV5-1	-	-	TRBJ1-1	CASSLVQATEAFF	TGCGCCAGCAGCTTGGTTCAGGCGACCGAAGCTTTCTTT
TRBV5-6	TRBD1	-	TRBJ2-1	CASSFGTGGSYNEQFF	TGTGCCAGCAGCTTCGGGACAGGGGGCTCCTACAATGAGCAGTTCTTC
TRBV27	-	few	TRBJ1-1	CASTPLGQNTEAFF	TGTGCCAGCACTCCTCTCGGACAGAACACTGAAGCTTTCTTT
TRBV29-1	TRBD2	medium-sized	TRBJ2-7	CSVDTGEGVSYEQYF	TGCAGCGTTGATACGGGGGAGGGAGTATCCTACGAGCAGTACTTC
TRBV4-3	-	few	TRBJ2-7	CASSQERSGRYYEQYF	TGCGCCAGCAGCCAAGAAAGAAGCGGCAGATACTACGAGCAGTACTTC
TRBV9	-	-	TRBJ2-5	CASSVGGNPKETQYF	TGTGCCAGCAGCGTTGGGGGGAACCCTAAAGAGACCCAGTACTTC
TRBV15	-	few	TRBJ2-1	CATSSPASGSYNEQFF	TGTGCCACCAGCAGTCCAGCGAGTGGGTCCTACAATGAGCAGTTCTTC
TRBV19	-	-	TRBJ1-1	CASKPGGRRTEAFF	TGTGCCAGTAAACCGGGGGGTAGGCGGACTGAAGCTTTCTTT
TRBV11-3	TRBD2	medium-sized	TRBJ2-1	CASSLGGGSGGSYNEQFF	TGTGCCAGCAGCTTAGGCGGGGGGTCGGGAGGCTCCTACAATGAGCAGTTCTTC
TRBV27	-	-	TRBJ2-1	CASSPRYGSYNEQFF	TGTGCCAGCAGCCCCCGATACGGCTCCTACAATGAGCAGTTCTTC
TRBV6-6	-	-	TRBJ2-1	CASSLPYNEQFF	TGTGCCAGCAGTCTACCTTACAATGAGCAGTTCTTC
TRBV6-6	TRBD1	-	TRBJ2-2	CASTDRGDTGELFF	TGTGCCAGCACCGACAGGGGAGACACCGGGGAGCTGTTTTTT
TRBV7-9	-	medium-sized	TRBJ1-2	CASSLANKDSYTF	TGTGCCAGCAGCTTAGCGAATAAGGACAGCTACACCTTC
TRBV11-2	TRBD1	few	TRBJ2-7	CASSFGTGKYEQYF	TGTGCCAGCAGCTTCGGGACAGGGAAATACGAGCAGTACTTC
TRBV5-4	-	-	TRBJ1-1	CASSSPPTAEAFF	TGTGCCAGCAGCTCCCCCCCAACGGCTGAAGCTTTCTTT
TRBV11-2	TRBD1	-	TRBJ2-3	CASREITGTGVKDTQYF	TGTGCCAGCAGGGAAATAACCGGGACAGGGGTTAAAGATACGCAGTATTTT
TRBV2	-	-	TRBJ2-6	CASRIDISGANVLTF	TGTGCCAGCAGGATAGATATCTCTGGGGCCAACGTCCTGACTTTC
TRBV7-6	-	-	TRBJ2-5	CASSPGEQETQYF	TGTGCCAGCAGCCCCGGGGAGCAAGAGACCCAGTACTTC
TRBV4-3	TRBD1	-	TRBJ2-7	CASSQDRGQDFYEQYF	TGCGCCAGCAGCCAAGATAGAGGACAGGACTTTTACGAGCAGTACTTC
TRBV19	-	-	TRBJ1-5	CASTHRFSNQPQHF	TGTGCCAGCACCCACAGGTTTAGCAATCAGCCCCAGCATTTT
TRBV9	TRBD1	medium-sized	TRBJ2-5	CASSVAYRGDTQYF	TGTGCCAGCAGCGTAGCTTACAGGGGGGATACCCAGTACTTC
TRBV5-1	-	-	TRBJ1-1	CASSEARLSREAFF	TGCGCCAGCAGCGAAGCGAGGCTGTCAAGGGAAGCTTTCTTT
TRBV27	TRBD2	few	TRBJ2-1	CASSPVTSGANEQFF	TGTGCCAGCAGCCCCGTGACTAGCGGGGCTAATGAGCAGTTCTTC
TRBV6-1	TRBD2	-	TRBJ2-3	CASRATSRGTDTQYF	TGTGCCAGCAGGGCGACTAGCAGGGGCACAGATACGCAGTATTTT
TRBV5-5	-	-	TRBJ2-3	CASSSTTAPLTDTQYF	TGTGCCAGCAGCTCGACGACAGCCCCACTCACAGATACGCAGTATTTT
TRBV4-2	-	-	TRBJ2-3	CASSQDPGDLTDTQYF	TGTGCCAGCAGCCAAGATCCGGGGGACCTCACAGATACGCAGTATTTT
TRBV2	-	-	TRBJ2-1	CASSDLWSTYNEQFF	TGTGCCAGCAGTGATCTATGGTCTACTTACAATGAGCAGTTCTTC
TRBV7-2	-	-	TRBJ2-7	CASSFGRGEQYF	TGTGCCAGCAGCTTCGGCCGAGGAGAGCAGTACTTC
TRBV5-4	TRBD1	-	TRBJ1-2	CASSVGGQGDGYTF	TGTGCCAGCAGCGTAGGGGGACAGGGTGATGGCTACACCTTC
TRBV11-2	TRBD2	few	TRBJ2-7	CASSQLAGGPYEQYF	TGTGCCAGCAGCCAGCTAGCGGGGGGGCCCTACGAGCAGTACTTC
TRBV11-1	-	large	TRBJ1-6	CASSSTGDIYNSPLHF	TGTGCCAGCAGCTCTACAGGCGACATTTATAATTCACCCCTCCACTTT
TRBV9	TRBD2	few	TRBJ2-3	CASSLGPSGGADTQYF	TGTGCCAGCAGCCTAGGGCCTAGCGGGGGGGCAGATACGCAGTATTTT
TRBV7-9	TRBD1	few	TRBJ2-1	CASRDRDHNEQFF	TGTGCCAGCAGGGACAGGGACCACAATGAGCAGTTCTTC
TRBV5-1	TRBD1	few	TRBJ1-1	CASSPTGVAEAFF	TGCGCCAGCAGCCCGACAGGGGTTGCTGAAGCTTTCTTT
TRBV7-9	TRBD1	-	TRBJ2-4	CASSLATGGAKNIQYF	TGTGCCAGCAGCTTAGCTACAGGGGGAGCCAAAAACATTCAGTACTTC
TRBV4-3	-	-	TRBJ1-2	CASSQGSRWASGGYTF	TGCGCCAGCAGCCAAGGTTCCAGGTGGGCATCTGGTGGCTACACCTTC